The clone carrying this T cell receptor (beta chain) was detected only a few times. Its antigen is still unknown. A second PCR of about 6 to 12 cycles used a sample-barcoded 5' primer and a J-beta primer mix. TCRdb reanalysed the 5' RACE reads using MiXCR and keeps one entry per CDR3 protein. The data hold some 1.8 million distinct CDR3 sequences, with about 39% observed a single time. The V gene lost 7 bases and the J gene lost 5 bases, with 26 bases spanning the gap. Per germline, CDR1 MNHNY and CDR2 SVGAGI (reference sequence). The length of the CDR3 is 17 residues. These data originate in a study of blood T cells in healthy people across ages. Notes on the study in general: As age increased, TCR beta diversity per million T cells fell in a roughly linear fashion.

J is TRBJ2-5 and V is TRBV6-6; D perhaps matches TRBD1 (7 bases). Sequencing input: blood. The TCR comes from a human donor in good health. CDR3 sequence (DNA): TGTGCCAGCACCTACAGGGGCCCCAGGGGGGCAGGGGAGACCCAGTACTTC. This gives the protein CASTYRGPRGAGETQYF.